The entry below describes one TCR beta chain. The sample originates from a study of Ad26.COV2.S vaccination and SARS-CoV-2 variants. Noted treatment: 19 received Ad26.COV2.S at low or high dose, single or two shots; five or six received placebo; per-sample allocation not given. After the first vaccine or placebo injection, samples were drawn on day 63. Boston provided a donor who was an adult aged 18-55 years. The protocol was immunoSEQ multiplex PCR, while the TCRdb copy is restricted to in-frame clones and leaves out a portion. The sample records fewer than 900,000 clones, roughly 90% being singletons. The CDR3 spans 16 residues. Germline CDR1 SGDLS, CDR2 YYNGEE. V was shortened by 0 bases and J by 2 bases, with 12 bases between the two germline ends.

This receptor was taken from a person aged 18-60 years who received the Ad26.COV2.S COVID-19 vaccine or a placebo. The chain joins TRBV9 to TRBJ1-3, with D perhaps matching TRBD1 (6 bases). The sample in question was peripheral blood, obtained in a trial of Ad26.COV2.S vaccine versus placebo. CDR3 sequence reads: CASSVATGKTGNTIYF. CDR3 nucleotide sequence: TGTGCCAGCAGCGTAGCTACAGGGAAGACTGGAAACACCATATATTTT.